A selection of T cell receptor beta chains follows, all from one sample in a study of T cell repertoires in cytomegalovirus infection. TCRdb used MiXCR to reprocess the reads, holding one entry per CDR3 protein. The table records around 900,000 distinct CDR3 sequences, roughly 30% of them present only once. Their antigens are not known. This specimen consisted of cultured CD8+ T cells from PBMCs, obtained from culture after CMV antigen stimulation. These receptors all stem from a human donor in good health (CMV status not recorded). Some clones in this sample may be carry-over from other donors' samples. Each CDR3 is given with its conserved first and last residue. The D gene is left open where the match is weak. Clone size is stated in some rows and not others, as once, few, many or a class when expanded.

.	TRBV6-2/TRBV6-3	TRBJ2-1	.	TGTGCCAGCAATTACTCGGGGGAACCCTACAATGAGCAGTTCTTC	CASNYSGEPYNEQFF
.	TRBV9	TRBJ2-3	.	TGTGCCAGCAGCTCTCCTCGGGACTTCGCTAGCACAGATACGCAGTATTTT	CASSSPRDFASTDTQYF
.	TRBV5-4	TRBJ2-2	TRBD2	TGTGCCAGCAGAGCGAGCGGGGTCGGGGAGCTGTTTTTT	CASRASGVGELFF
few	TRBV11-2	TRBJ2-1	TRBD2	TGTGCCAGCAGCTCCAGGACTAGCGGGGGCCGGGGTGAGCAGTTCTTC	CASSSRTSGGRGEQFF
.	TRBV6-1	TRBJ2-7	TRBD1	TGTGCCAGCAGTGGCAGGGGGTATAGCTACGAGCAGTACTTC	CASSGRGYSYEQYF
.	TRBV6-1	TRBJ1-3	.	TGTGCCAGCAGAAGAGGGGAAGTGGTAGGAAACACCATATATTTT	CASRRGEVVGNTIYF
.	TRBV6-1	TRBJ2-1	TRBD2	TGTGCCAGCAGTACGACACGGGGGGGCCTTTACAATGAGCAGTTCTTC	CASSTTRGGLYNEQFF
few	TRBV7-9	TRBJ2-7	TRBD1	TGTGCCAGCAGCTTAGTGGGACAGTACTACGAGCAGTACTTC	CASSLVGQYYEQYF
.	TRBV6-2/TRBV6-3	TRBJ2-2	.	TGTGCCAGCAGTTACCTGGTTGGGGAGCTGTTTTTT	CASSYLVGELFF
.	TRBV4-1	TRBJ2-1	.	TGCGCCAGCAGCCAAGGGGTAGAATGGGAGCAGTTCTTC	CASSQGVEWEQFF
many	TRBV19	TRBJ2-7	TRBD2	TGTGCCAGCAGCTCCGGGACTACCTACGAGCAGTACTTC	CASSSGTTYEQYF
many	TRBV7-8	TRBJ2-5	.	TGTGCCAGCAGCTGGGACGAAGAGACCCAGTACTTC	CASSWDEETQYF
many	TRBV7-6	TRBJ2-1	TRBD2	TGTGCCAGCAGCTTAGGCGGGGGAGTATACAATGAGCAGTTCTTC	CASSLGGGVYNEQFF
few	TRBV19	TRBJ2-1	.	TGTGCCAGTAGCAAGGGGGGGGGAAATGAGCAGTTCTTC	CASSKGGGNEQFF
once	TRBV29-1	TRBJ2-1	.	TGCAGCGTTCCTCGACAGGATGAGCAGTTCTTC	CSVPRQDEQFF
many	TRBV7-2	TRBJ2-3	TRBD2	TGTGCCAGCAGCTCCGGGGAGGGGCACACAGATACGCAGTATTTT	CASSSGEGHTDTQYF
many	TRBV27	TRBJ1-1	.	TGTGCCAGCAGTTCCCGGGGCATGAACACTGAAGCTTTCTTT	CASSSRGMNTEAFF